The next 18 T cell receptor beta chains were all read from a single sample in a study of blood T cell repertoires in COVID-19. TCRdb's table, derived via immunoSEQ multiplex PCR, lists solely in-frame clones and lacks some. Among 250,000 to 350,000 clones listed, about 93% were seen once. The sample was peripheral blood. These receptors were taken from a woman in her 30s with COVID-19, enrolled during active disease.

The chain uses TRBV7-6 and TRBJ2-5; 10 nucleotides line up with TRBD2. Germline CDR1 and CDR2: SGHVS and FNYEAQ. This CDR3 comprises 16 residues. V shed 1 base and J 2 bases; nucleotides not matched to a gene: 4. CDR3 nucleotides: TGTGCCAGCAGCTTAGGGGCTAGCGGGGGTCAAGAGACCCAGTACTTC. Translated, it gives CASSLGASGGQETQYF.

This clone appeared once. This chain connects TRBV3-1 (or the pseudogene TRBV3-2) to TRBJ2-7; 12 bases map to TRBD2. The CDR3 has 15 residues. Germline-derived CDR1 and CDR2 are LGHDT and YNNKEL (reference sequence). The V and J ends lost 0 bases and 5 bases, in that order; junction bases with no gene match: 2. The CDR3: CASSQELAGGNEQYF. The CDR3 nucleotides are TGTGCCAGCAGCCAAGAACTAGCGGGAGGTAACGAGCAGTACTTC.

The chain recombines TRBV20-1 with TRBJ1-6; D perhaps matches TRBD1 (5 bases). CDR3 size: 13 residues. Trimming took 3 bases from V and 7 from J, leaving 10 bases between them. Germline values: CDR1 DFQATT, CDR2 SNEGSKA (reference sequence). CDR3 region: CSASRGSNSPLHF. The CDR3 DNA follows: TGCAGTGCTAGTCGGGGGTCCAATTCACCCCTCCACTTT.

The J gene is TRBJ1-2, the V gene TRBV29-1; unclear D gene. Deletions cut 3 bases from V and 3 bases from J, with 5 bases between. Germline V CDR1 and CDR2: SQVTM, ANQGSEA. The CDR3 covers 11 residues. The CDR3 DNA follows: TGCAGCGTTGAGTCAGACTATGGCTACACCTTC. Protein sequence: CSVESDYGYTF.

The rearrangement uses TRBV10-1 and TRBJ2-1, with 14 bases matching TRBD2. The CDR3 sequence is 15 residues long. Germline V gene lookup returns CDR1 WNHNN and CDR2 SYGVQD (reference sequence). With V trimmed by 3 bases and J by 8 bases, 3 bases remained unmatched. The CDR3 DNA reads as TGCGCCAGCAGTGATGGGACTAGCGGGAGACATGAGCAGTTCTTC. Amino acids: CASSDGTSGRHEQFF.

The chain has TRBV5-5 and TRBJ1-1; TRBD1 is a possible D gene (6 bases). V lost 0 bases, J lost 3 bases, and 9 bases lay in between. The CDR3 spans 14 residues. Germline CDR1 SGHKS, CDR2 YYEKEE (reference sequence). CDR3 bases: TGTGCCAGCAGCTTGGGGACAGCCTACACTGAAGCTTTCTTT. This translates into CASSLGTAYTEAFF.

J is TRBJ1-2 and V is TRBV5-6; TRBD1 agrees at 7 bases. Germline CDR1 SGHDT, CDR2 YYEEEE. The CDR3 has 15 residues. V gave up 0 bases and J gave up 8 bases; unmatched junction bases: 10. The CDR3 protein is CASSLVVTGKGGYTF. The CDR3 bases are TGTGCCAGCAGCTTGGTAGTGACAGGGAAAGGCGGCTACACCTTC.

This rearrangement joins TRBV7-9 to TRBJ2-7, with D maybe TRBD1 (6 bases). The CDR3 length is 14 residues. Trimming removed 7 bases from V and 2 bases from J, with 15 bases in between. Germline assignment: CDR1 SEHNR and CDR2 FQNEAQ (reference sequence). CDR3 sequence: CASTPWDTPYEQYF. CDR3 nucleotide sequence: TGTGCCAGCACCCCCTGGGACACTCCCTACGAGCAGTACTTC.

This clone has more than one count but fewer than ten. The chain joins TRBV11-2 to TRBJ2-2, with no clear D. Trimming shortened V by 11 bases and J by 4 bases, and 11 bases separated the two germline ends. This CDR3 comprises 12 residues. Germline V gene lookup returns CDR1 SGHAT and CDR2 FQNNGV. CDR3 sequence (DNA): TGTGCCTCCGGGTCAACCACCGGGGAGCTGTTTTTT. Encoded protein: CASGSTTGELFF.

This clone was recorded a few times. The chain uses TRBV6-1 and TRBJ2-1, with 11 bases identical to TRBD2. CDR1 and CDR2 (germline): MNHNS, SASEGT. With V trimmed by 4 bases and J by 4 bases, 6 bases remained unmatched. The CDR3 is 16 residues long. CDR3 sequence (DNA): TGTGCCAGCAGTGCGAGACTAGCGGGAAATTACAATGAGCAGTTCTTC. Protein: CASSARLAGNYNEQFF.

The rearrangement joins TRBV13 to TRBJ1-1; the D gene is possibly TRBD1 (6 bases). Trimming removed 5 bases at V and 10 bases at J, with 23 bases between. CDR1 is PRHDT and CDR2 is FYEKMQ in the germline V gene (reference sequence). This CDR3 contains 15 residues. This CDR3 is CASSPEGTLFEGAFF. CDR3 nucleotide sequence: TGTGCCAGCAGCCCAGAGGGGACACTTTTCGAGGGAGCTTTCTTT.

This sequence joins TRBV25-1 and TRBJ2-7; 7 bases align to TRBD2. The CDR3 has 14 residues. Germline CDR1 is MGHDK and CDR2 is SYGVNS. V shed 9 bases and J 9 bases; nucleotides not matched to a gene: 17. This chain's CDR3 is CARLPGRHPGGQYF. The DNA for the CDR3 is TGTGCCAGACTGCCCGGACGTCACCCGGGGGGGCAGTACTTC.

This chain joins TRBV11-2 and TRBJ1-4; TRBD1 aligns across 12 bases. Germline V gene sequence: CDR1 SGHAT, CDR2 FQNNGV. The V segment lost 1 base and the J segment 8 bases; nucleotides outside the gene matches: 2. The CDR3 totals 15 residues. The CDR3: CASSLGGTGGEKLFF. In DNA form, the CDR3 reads TGTGCCAGCAGCTTAGGGGGGACAGGGGGCGAAAAACTGTTTTTT.

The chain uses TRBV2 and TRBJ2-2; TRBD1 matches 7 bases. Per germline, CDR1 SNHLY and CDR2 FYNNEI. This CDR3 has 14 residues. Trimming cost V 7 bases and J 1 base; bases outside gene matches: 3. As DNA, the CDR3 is TGTGCCAGCAACCGGGACAGGAACACCGGGGAGCTGTTTTTT. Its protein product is CASNRDRNTGELFF.

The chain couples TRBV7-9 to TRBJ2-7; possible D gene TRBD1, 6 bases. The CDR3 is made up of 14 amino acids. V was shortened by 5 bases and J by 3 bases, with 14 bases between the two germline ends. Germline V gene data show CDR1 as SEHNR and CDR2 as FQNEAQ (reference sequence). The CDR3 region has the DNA TGTGCCAGCAGCGCACCGGGACACTTCTACGAGCAGTACTTC. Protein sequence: CASSAPGHFYEQYF.

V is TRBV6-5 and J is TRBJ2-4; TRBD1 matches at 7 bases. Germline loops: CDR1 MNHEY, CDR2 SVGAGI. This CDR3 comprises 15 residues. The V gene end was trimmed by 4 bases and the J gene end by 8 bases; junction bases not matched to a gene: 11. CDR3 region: CASSSVTLQGYIQYF. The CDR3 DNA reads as TGTGCCAGCAGTTCGGTTACGCTACAGGGGTACATTCAGTACTTC.

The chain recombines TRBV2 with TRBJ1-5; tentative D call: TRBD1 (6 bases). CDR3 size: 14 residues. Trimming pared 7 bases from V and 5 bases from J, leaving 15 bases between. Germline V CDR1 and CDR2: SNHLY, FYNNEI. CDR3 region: CASIQNRADQPQHF. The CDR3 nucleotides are TGTGCCAGCATCCAGAACAGGGCAGATCAGCCCCAGCATTTT.

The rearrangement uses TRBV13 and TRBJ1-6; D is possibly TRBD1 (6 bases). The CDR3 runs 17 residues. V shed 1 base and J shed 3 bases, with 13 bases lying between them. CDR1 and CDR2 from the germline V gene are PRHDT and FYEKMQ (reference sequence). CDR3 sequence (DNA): TGTGCCAGCAGCTTAGAAGGGGAGGGGGTCTATAATTCACCCCTCCACTTT. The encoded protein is CASSLEGEGVYNSPLHF.